The rows below give T cell receptor beta chains drawn from one sample of a study of T cells in tuberculosis. Assay: immunoSEQ multiplex PCR; the TCRdb copy retains only in-frame clones and omits some. The sample includes 25,000 to 35,000 clones, 95% to 96% of them seen just once. Sequenced material: PBMCs. Receptors were obtained from a donor aged 10 to 29 with latent tuberculosis or without tuberculosis infection. CDR3s leave out the opening cysteine and the closing phenylalanine or tryptophan.

TRBJ2-3 TRBV11-2 ASSSPEGRIDTQY
TRBJ1-5 TRBV6-5 ASSTGPNQPQH
TRBJ2-7 TRBV5-1 ASSLATGTGGYEQY
TRBJ2-7 TRBV4-1 ASSQTTTSGGTRYEQY
TRBJ1-2 TRBV19 ASSLTGQLYGYT
TRBJ2-1 TRBV11-2 ASSPRDSIYNEQF
TRBJ2-7 TRBV7-2 ASSFERGENEQY
TRBJ1-4 TRBV4-3 ASSQAWRLDEKLF
TRBJ1-1 TRBV4-2 ASSQGNTGITEAF
TRBJ1-2 TRBV7-9 ASSHGTGANYGYT
TRBJ2-2 TRBV9 ASSERTGAGELF
TRBJ2-1 TRBV6-5 ASGESSYNEQF
TRBJ1-2 TRBV6-5 ASSYGGAGYT
TRBJ1-5 TRBV6-1 ASSPTGFNQPQH
TRBJ2-1 TRBV5-4 ASRPWTSGKGYNEQF
TRBJ2-7 TRBV27 ASRSGSAYYEQY
TRBJ2-7 TRBV4-1 ASSQAQDRGYEQY
TRBJ2-5 TRBV5-5 ASSFDPSGRASETQY
TRBJ2-7 TRBV4-3 ASSQDQGARSYEQY
TRBJ2-5 TRBV11-3 ASSSGLDGETQY
TRBJ2-7 TRBV6-6 ASATGGSSYEQY
TRBJ2-2 TRBV7-3 ASSSGSNTGELF
TRBJ1-5 TRBV5-1 ASSLGETNQPQH
TRBJ1-2 TRBV27 ASSPRRTGGAYGYT
TRBJ1-1 TRBV2 ASTVGNTEAF
TRBJ1-2 TRBV5-4 ASSLDSSNYGYT
TRBJ2-7 TRBV11-2 ASSLEAAGATYEQY
TRBJ1-2 TRBV28 ASRFGTVAYGYT
TRBJ2-1 TRBV7-2 ASSPRGVGTYNEQF
TRBJ2-1 TRBV19 ASSSLAGSYNEQF
TRBJ1-2 TRBV9 ASSGTYGYT
TRBJ2-5 TRBV15 ATSRGGGARETQY
TRBJ1-1 TRBV5-6 ASRPDGFTEAF
TRBJ1-2 TRBV6-6 ASIATGSDYGYT
TRBJ2-7 TRBV25-1 ASSEYGTGTEQY
TRBJ2-2 TRBV29-1 SVPGLAGGTGELF
TRBJ2-5 TRBV5-4 ASSRETAQETQY
TRBJ1-2 TRBV4-1 ASSQIGLGRDRYGYT
TRBJ2-2 TRBV6-1 ASSDSGDNTGELF
TRBJ2-1 TRBV6-5 ASSYSRLAGVREQF
TRBJ2-3 TRBV13 ASSSTGATDTQY
TRBJ2-7 TRBV19 ASNWQGDREQY
TRBJ2-5 TRBV9 ASSVVARGETQY
TRBJ2-3 TRBV4-3 ASSQGLAGALDTQY
TRBJ1-1 TRBV6-9 ASNQRVEAF
TRBJ2-5 TRBV15 ATSRDRGAGGTQY
TRBJ2-3 TRBV4-1 ASSLIAGWEDTQY
TRBJ1-1 TRBV11-2 ASSEGAEAF
TRBJ2-7 TRBV29-1 SVFGTGDTYEQY
TRBJ2-3 TRBV2 ASQTSGTQY
TRBJ2-3 TRBV2 ASRSTSARTDTQY
TRBJ2-5 TRBV20-1 SASLRETQY
TRBJ2-2 TRBV2 ATCLAKNTGELF
TRBJ1-2 TRBV9 ASSVDVYSGNGYT
TRBJ2-1 TRBV6-6 ASSYGLAEYNEQF